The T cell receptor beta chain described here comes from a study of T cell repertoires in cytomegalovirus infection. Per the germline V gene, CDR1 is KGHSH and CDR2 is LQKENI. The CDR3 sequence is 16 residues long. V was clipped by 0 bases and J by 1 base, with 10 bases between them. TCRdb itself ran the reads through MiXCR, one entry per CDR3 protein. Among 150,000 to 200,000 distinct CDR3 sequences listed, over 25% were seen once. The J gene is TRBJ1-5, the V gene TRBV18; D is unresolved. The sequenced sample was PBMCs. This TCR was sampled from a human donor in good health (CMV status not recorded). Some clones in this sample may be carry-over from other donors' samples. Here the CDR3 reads CASSPPFGRSNQPQHF. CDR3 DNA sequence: TGTGCCAGCTCACCACCGTTTGGGCGCAGCAATCAGCCCCAGCATTTT.